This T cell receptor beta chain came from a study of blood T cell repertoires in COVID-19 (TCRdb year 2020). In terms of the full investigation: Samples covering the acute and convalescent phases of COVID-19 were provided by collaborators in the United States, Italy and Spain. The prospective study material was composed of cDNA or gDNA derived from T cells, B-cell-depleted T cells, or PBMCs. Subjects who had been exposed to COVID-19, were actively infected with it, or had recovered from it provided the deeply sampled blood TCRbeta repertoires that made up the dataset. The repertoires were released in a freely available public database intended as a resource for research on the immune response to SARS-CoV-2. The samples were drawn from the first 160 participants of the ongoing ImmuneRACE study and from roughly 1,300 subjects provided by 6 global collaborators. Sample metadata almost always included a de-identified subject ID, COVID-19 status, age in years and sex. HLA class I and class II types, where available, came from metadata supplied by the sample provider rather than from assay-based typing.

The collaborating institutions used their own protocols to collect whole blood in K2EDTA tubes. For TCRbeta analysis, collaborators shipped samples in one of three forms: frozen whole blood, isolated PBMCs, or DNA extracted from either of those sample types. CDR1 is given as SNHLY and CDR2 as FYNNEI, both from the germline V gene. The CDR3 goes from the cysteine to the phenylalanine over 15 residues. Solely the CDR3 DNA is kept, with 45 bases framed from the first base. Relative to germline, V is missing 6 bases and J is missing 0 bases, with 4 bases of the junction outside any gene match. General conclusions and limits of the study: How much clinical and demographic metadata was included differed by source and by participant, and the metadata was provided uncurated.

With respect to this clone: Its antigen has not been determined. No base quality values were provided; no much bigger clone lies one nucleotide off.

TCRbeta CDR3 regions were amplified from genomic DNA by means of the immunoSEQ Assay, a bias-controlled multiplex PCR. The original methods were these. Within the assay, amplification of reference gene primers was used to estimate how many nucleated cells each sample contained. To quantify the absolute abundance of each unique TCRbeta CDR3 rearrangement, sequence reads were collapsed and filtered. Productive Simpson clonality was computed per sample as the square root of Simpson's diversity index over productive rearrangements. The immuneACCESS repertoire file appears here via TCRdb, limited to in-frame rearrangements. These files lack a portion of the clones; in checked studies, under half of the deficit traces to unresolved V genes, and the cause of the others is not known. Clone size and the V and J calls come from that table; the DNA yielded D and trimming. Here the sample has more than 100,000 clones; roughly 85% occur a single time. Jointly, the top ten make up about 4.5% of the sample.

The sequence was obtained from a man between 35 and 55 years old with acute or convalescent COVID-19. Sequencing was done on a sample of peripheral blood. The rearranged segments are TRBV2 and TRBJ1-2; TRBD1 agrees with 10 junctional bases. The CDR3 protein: CASRGGQGANYGYTF. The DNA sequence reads TGTGCCAGCAGGGGCGGACAGGGGGCTAACTATGGCTACACCTTC.